At least ten counts were recorded for the clone carrying this T cell receptor beta chain. Its specificity is not known. The data were taken from a study of T cells after posttransplantation cyclophosphamide. Germline trimming cut 4 bases from V and 1 base from J; bases unmatched to any gene: 9. The germline V gene has CDR1 SGHDT and CDR2 YYEEEE. This CDR3 spans 17 amino acids. The assay was immunoSEQ multiplex PCR, and TCRdb's table has in-frame clones only and misses some. Sampling found roughly 13,000 clones, none seen once. Busulfan-fludarabine conditioning, marrow transplant, and cyclophosphamide on days +3 and +4 were administered. Whole-study findings and limits: Blood and skin or GI T cell repertoires showed limited TRB overlap. Recipient CMV seropositivity and CMV reactivation strongly tracked TRB clonality.

The sequencing used PBMCs, collected about 1,200 days after allogeneic stem cell transplant with posttransplant cyclophosphamide. This chain links TRBV5-6 with TRBJ1-5; the match to TRBD1 covers 9 bases. The sequence was collected from a female patient aged 40-50 years who received an allogeneic stem cell transplant from a related donor, was CMV-positive, and had no GVHD. T cells may partly derive from the graft donor. This CDR3 reads CASSTRTGEESNQPQHF. CDR3 nucleotide sequence: TGTGCCAGCAGCACGCGGACAGGGGAAGAGAGCAATCAGCCCCAGCATTTT. Filled out from reference TRBV5-6 and TRBJ1-5, the complete variable domain reads DAGVTQSPTHLIKTRGQQVTLRCSPKSGHDTVSWYQQALGQGPQFIFQYYEEEERQRGNFPDRFSGHQFPNYSSELNVNALLLGDSALYLCASSTRTGEESNQPQHFGDGTRLSIL.